These 21 T cell receptor beta chains came from one sample sequenced in a study of tumor and adjacent non-tumor tissue in lung cancer. No cell sorting was done before RNA was extracted from the tissue. Distant lung tissue was collected more than 3 cm away from the tumor edge. A modified ARM-PCR protocol with three rounds of nested PCR amplified TCRbeta. Each CDR3 protein is one row after TCRdb ran MiXCR on the multiplex PCR reads. The data hold about 67,000 distinct CDR3 sequences, with roughly three quarters observed a single time. Sequencing was performed on distant non-tumor lung tissue. These receptors originate from a man aged 55 to 70 with non-small cell lung cancer.

This clonotype was detected only once. One end of the junction fails to match germline, which may point to a read error. This chain's CDR3 is CASSQHRVGGRGYEQYF. CDR3 nucleotides: TGTGCCAGCAGCCAGCATCGGGTTGGCGGAAGGGGATACGAGCAGTACTTC. The chain combines TRBV4-1 with TRBJ2-7; possible D gene TRBD1, 5 bases. The CDR3 length is 17 residues. CDR1 and CDR2 from the germline V gene are MGHRA and YSYEKL.

A note on this clonotype: At one boundary the junction diverges from the germline segment, which might be a read error. The CDR3: CGSRDTLTQWF. In DNA, the CDR3 is TGTGGCAGCAGAGACACGTTGACCCAGTGGTTC. This sequence joins TRBV6-5 and TRBJ2-5; D unclear. Germline loops: CDR1 MNHEY, CDR2 SVGAGI. This CDR3 has 11 residues.

This clonotype has ten or more counts. This chain links TRBV19 with TRBJ1-5; possible D gene TRBD1, 5 bases. Between the trimmed V and J ends, which lost 5 bases and 2 bases, there was a span of 10 bases. The CDR3 loop spans 14 amino acids. CDR1 and CDR2 from the germline V gene are LNHDA and SQIVND (reference sequence). CDR3 sequence (DNA): TGTGCCAGTAGTGAGGGAGGGGGCAATCAGCCCCAGCATTTT. Translating it yields CASSEGGGNQPQHF.

As to this clonotype: One end of the junction is discordant with germline, which a read error may explain. The genes are TRBV6-6 and TRBJ1-2; D is undetermined. This CDR3 is 10 amino acids long. Germline V gene lookup returns CDR1 MNHNY and CDR2 SVGAGI (reference sequence). Written as DNA, the CDR3 is TGTACCAGCAGCCTTGATGGCTTCACCTTC. It codes for CTSSLDGFTF.

Details on this clonotype: Mismatch with germline at one junction end may stem from a read error. V gene TRBV6-1 combines with J gene TRBJ2-3; D might be TRBD2 (6 bases). Germline V lookup: CDR1 MNHNS, CDR2 SASEGT. CDR3 length: 15 residues. The CDR3 spells CASCESGGNTDTQYF. The CDR3 nucleotides read TGTGCTAGCTGTGAGAGTGGCGGGAATACAGATACACAGTATTTT.

As concerns this clonotype: Sequence at one end of the junction differs from germline and may be a read error. CDR3 sequence reads: CVSSLPDKYSNQLQHF. CDR3 sequence (DNA): TGTGTCAGCAGCCTGCCGGACAAATATAGCAATCAGCTCCAGCATTTT. The J gene is TRBJ1-5, the V gene TRBV12-3 or TRBV12-4, with D perhaps matching TRBD1 (5 bases). The CDR3 loop spans 16 amino acids.

The CDR3 region has the DNA TGTGCCAGCAGTTTAAGAGCAGGGGAGCCTACCTACAATGAGCAGTTCTTC. This gives the protein CASSLRAGEPTYNEQFF. The chain links TRBV11-2 to TRBJ2-1; possible D gene TRBD1, 6 bases. The CDR3 runs 17 residues. Germline CDR1 reads SGHAT; CDR2 reads FQNNGV. Between the trimmed V and J ends, which lost 6 bases and 2 bases, there was a span of 20 bases.

The genes are TRBV5-1 and TRBJ2-1, with 8 nucleotides matching TRBD1. The CDR3 has 17 amino acids. Trimming removed 4 bases from V and 4 bases from J; junction bases left unmatched: 13. Per germline, CDR1 SGHRS and CDR2 YFSETQ. The CDR3 sequence is CASSAQGVIRGYNEQFF. In DNA, the CDR3 is TGCGCCAGCAGCGCACAGGGGGTGATAAGGGGGTACAATGAGCAGTTCTTC.

Remarks on this clonotype: A read error is likely, as this CDR3 ends without the conserved phenylalanine or tryptophan. The V gene is TRBV5-1, the J gene TRBJ2-2, with TRBD1 matching 9 bases. Germline assignment: CDR1 SGHRS and CDR2 YFSETQ. This CDR3 contains 16 residues. The CDR3 nucleotides are TGCGCCAACAGCTTACAGGGGGCTTCGAATACCGGGGAGCTGTTTTCT. Amino acid sequence: CANSLQGASNTGELFS.

A note on this clonotype: An end of the junction does not agree with germline; a read error may underlie this. This chain joins TRBV20-1 and TRBJ2-1; TRBD2 agrees at 10 bases. The CDR3 length is 18 residues. The germline V gene has CDR1 DFQATT and CDR2 SNEGSKA (reference sequence). CDR3 region: CSAKILAGASLSCNERFF. CDR3 DNA sequence: TGCAGTGCAAAAATCCTAGCGGGAGCCTCCCTCTCCTGCAATGAGCGGTTCTTC.

The sample holds many counts of this clonotype. The chain has TRBV7-8 and TRBJ1-6, with no clear D. V lost 6 bases and J lost 7, with 10 bases in between. The CDR3 loop spans 13 amino acids. CDR1 is SGHVS and CDR2 is FQNEAQ in the germline V gene. CDR3 amino acids: CASSLGRNSPLHF. As DNA, the CDR3 is TGTGCCAGCAGTCTTGGGAGGAATTCACCCCTCCACTTT.

The chain couples TRBV4-1 to TRBJ2-1; 7 bases line up with TRBD2. Germline CDR1 is MGHRA and CDR2 is YSYEKL. This CDR3 has 15 amino acids. The CDR3 loop is CVNSPIAGGEGEQFF. The CDR3 bases are TGCGTCAACAGCCCCATAGCAGGAGGGGAGGGTGAGCAGTTCTTC.

At least ten counts were recorded for this clonotype. The rearrangement uses TRBV4-2 and TRBJ2-3; D tentatively reads TRBD1 or TRBD2 (5 bases each). In germline, CDR1 is LGHNA, CDR2 YNFKEQ. V was shortened by 0 bases and J by 4 bases, with 14 bases between the two germline ends. The CDR3 extends over 16 amino acids. CDR3 sequence: CASSQDLGGEADTQYF. DNA for the CDR3: TGTGCCAGCAGCCAAGATCTTGGGGGAGAGGCAGATACGCAGTATTTT.

J is TRBJ2-3 and V is TRBV20-1; TRBD2 matches 9 bases. The CDR3 runs to 16 residues. V dropped 2 bases and J dropped 4; count of bases not matched to a gene: 10. The germline V gene encodes CDR1 DFQATT and CDR2 SNEGSKA (reference sequence). The CDR3 nucleotides are TGCAGTGCTAGACCCAGGACTAGCGCGACATCAGATACGCAGTATTTT. Translated: CSARPRTSATSDTQYF.

The chain combines TRBV5-4 with TRBJ1-1; TRBD1 matches at 7 bases. Germline V gives CDR1 SGHNT, CDR2 YYREEE (reference sequence). The length of the CDR3 is 14 residues. J was trimmed by 5 bases and V by 9 bases; bases with no gene match: 13. The CDR3 is CATISQGRGTEAFF. Written as DNA, the CDR3 is TGTGCCACCATCTCACAGGGGCGGGGAACTGAAGCTTTCTTT. Full variable domain (rest looked up from reference TRBV5-4 and TRBJ1-1): ETGVTQSPTHLIKTRGQQVTLRCSSQSGHNTVSWYQQALGQGPQFIFQYYREEENGRGNFPPRFSGLQFPNYSSELNVNALELDDSALYLCATISQGRGTEAFFGQGTRLTVV.

About this clonotype: At one end, the junction sequence differs from germline, possibly due to a read error. V and J are TRBV11-2 and TRBJ2-5, with TRBD1 matching over 8 bases. Per the germline V gene, CDR1 is SGHAT and CDR2 is FQNNGV. The CDR3 covers 15 residues. The chain's CDR3 is CPSSLQRTGKDTQYF. CDR3 coding DNA: TGTCCCAGCAGCCTACAGCGGACAGGGAAGGATACCCAGTACTTC.

The CDR3 DNA sequence: TGTGCCAGCAGCTCACAGGCAGATACGCAGTATTTT. Protein sequence: CASSSQADTQYF. J is TRBJ2-3 and V is TRBV5-8, with D possibly TRBD1 on 5 matching bases. Germline V gene data show CDR1 as SGHTS and CDR2 as YDEGEE. Trimming shortened V by 3 bases and J by 4 bases, and 6 bases separated the two germline ends. The CDR3 is made up of 12 amino acids.

Regarding this clonotype: No conserved phenylalanine or tryptophan ends this CDR3, so it is likely a read error. The chain is built from TRBV12-3 or TRBV12-4 and TRBJ2-1; 7 bases are a match to TRBD2. CDR3 length equals 15 residues. The CDR3 is CASSFHQRDYNGQFL. For the CDR3, the DNA is TGTGCCAGCAGTTTCCATCAGCGGGACTACAATGGGCAGTTCCTC.

As regards this clonotype: This clone may be a read error of a much larger clone one base away. The chain joins TRBV5-1 to TRBJ2-3; D is unresolved. The length of the CDR3 is 15 residues. The germline V gene has CDR1 SGHRS and CDR2 YFSETQ. V shed 0 bases and J shed 7 bases, with 15 bases lying between them. The CDR3 region has the DNA TGCGCCAGCAGCTTGGTAGTCCACGATTCGTATACGCAGTATTTT. It yields the protein CASSLVVHDSYTQYF.

A remark on this clonotype: Given the absence of the conserved phenylalanine or tryptophan at the CDR3 end, a read error is likely. The chain uses TRBV28 and TRBJ2-1; possible D gene TRBD2, 6 bases. V was pared by 9 bases and J by 2 bases, with 14 bases between. The CDR3 consists of 14 residues. Germline V lookup: CDR1 MDHEN, CDR2 SYDVKM. The CDR3 DNA reads TGTGCCAGGAGTCCTAGCGATGCCTACAATGAGCAGTTCATC. Protein: CARSPSDAYNEQFI.

V gene TRBV11-1 combines with J gene TRBJ2-7; 8 bases line up with TRBD1. The CDR3 has 15 amino acids. Germline V gene sequence: CDR1 SGHAT, CDR2 FQDESV (reference sequence). V trimming: 2 bases; J trimming: 5 bases; junction bases outside the gene matches: 8. This chain's CDR3 is CASSLFGQGFDEQYF. The CDR3 nucleotides read TGTGCCAGCAGCTTATTCGGACAGGGTTTCGACGAGCAGTACTTC.